The TCR beta chain described here comes from a study of T cells in Graves' hyperthyroidism and ophthalmopathy. Regarding the study as a whole: Most clonotypes that expanded in the thyroid above 0.001 also showed up in blood.

This clonotype has at least ten counts. Its antigen is unidentified. RNA transcripts served as the template for amplifying TCR beta CDR3 regions. HTBI primers drove first-round RT-PCR of the TCR CDR3. One entry per CDR3 protein, called by TCRdb with MiXCR from the multiplex PCR reads. Of 300,000 to 450,000 distinct CDR3 sequences listed, 15% to 20% are singletons. The germline V and J ends were trimmed by 10 bases and 7 bases, with 23 bases remaining between them. The CDR3 extends over 14 amino acids. The germline V gene encodes CDR1 SGHDN and CDR2 FVKESK. Sequencing was carried out using blood. The chain employs TRBV14 and TRBJ2-7, with D perhaps being TRBD1 or TRBD2 (6 bases each). The TCR comes from a woman between 35 and 50 years old with Graves' ophthalmopathy. The chain's CDR3 is CATSPGGPAGEQYF. The CDR3, as DNA: TGTGCCACTTCCCCCGGGGGCCCAGCAGGAGAGCAGTACTTC.